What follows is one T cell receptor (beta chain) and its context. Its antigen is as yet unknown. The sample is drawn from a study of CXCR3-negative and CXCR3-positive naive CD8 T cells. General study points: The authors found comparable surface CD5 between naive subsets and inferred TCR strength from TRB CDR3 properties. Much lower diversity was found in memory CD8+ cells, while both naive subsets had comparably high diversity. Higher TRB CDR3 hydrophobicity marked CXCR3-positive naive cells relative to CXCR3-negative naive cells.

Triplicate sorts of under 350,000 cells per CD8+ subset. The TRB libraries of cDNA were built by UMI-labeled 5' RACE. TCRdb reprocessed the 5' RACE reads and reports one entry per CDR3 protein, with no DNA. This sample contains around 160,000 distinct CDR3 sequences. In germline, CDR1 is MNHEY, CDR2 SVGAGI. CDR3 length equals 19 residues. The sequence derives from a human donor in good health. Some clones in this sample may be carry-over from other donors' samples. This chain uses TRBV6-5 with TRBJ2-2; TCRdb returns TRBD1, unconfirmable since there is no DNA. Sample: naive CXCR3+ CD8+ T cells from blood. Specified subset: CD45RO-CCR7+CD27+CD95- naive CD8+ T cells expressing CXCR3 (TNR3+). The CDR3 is CASSYSTLYDRDNTGELLF.